This T cell receptor beta chain was recovered during a study of blood T cells in healthy people across ages. This clonotype has a handful of counts. Its matching antigen is unknown. Whole-study results and caveats: The diversity estimates, figures obtained from one million T cells, were considered underestimates.

PCR was performed a second time for about 6 to 11 cycles using a sample-barcoded 5' primer and a J-beta primer mix. MiXCR was run by TCRdb on the 5' RACE reads, yielding one entry per CDR3 protein. The sample has about 680,000 distinct CDR3 sequences; 49% are singletons. The TCR originated in a woman in her fifties or sixties in good health. Sequencing was carried out using blood.

The CDR3 DNA reads TGCAGTGCTAGACCACCGGGACACACAGATACGCAGTATTTT. This sequence encodes CSARPPGHTDTQYF. The chain has TRBV20-1 and TRBJ2-3, with D perhaps matching TRBD1 (6 bases). This CDR3 comprises 14 residues. The germline gives CDR1 DFQATT, CDR2 SNEGSKA (reference sequence). The V and J ends lost 2 bases and 2 bases respectively, with 11 bases between them.